Shown below are 21 T cell receptor beta chains from a single sample sequenced in a study of cytomegalovirus exposure and HLA in healthy donors. The PCR employed 60 Vbeta primers together with 13 Jbeta primers. Clones were read by immunoSEQ multiplex PCR, and TCRdb kept only the in-frame ones, dropping some. The table has roughly 58,000 clones, about four fifths seen once. The sequencing input was PBMCs. These receptor sequences come from a woman aged 40 to 50 in good health and CMV-seronegative.

The chain employs TRBV15 and TRBJ1-2, with a possible D match to TRBD1 (6 bases). This CDR3 is 15 amino acids long. Trimming pared 0 bases from V and 5 bases from J, leaving 13 bases between. Germline V gives CDR1 LNHNV, CDR2 YYDKDF (reference sequence). The CDR3 nucleotides are TGTGCCACCAGCAGAGATCAGGACAGATTATATGGCTACACCTTC. Residues: CATSRDQDRLYGYTF.

The chain uses TRBV6-5 and TRBJ1-1; 9 nucleotides line up with TRBD1. Germline trimming cut 6 bases from V and 6 bases from J; bases unmatched to any gene: 11. The germline gives CDR1 MNHEY, CDR2 SVGAGI. The CDR3 spans 15 residues. CDR3 in amino acids: CASSKLSGTGPEAFF. CDR3 DNA: TGTGCCAGCAGCAAGCTTTCCGGGACAGGGCCTGAAGCTTTCTTT.

The chain recombines TRBV7-9 with TRBJ2-1; 7 bases map to TRBD2. Trimming took 2 bases from V and 3 from J; bases not matched to a gene: 4. The germline V gene has CDR1 SEHNR and CDR2 FQNEAQ (reference sequence). The CDR3 runs 15 residues. The DNA of the CDR3 is TGTGCCAGCAGCTTAAGGAGCGGGATCTACAATGAGCAGTTCTTC. Its translation is CASSLRSGIYNEQFF.

J is TRBJ1-5 and V is TRBV28; possibly TRBD1 for D (5 bases). This CDR3 is built from 16 residues. Per the germline V gene, CDR1 is MDHEN and CDR2 is SYDVKM. V was cut by 6 bases and J by 5 bases, with 20 bases left in between. The DNA of the CDR3 is TGTGCCAGCAGACCACCCGGGACTCAGCGCTATCAGCCCCAGCATTTT. This sequence encodes CASRPPGTQRYQPQHF.

The rearrangement joins TRBV7-2 to TRBJ2-1; TRBD2 agrees at 13 bases. With V trimmed by 5 bases and J by 0 bases, 7 bases remained unmatched. The germline CDR1 and CDR2 sequences are SGHTA and FQGNSA. This CDR3 is built from 18 residues. The DNA of the CDR3 is TGTGCCAGCAGCCCGAAAGGGACTAGCGGGGCCTCCTACAATGAGCAGTTCTTC. Translating it yields CASSPKGTSGASYNEQFF. Combining the CDR3 with reference TRBV7-2 and TRBJ2-1 gives the whole variable domain GAGVSQSPSNKVTEKGKDVELRCDPISGHTALYWYRQSLGQGLEFLIYFQGNSAPDKSGLPSDRFSAERTGGSVSTLTIQRTQQEDSAVYLCASSPKGTSGASYNEQFFGPGTRLTVL.

The chain joins TRBV7-3 to TRBJ1-1; 7 nucleotides align to TRBD1. This CDR3 is 12 amino acids long. The V gene's germline CDR1 is SGHTA and CDR2 FQGTGA. With V trimmed by 5 bases and J by 6 bases, 3 bases remained unmatched. The CDR3 DNA reads TGTGCCAGCAGCCCAGGGGGACCTGAAGCTTTCTTT. It codes for CASSPGGPEAFF.

The rearrangement joins TRBV4-2 to TRBJ1-1; D remains ambiguous. This CDR3 has 16 residues. V was clipped by 0 bases and J by 4 bases, with 15 bases between them. Germline V gene lookup returns CDR1 LGHNA and CDR2 YNFKEQ. CDR3 bases: TGTGCCAGCAGCCAAGAAGTCGTCGGGTATGGCACTGAAGCTTTCTTT. It yields the protein CASSQEVVGYGTEAFF.

V is TRBV2 and J is TRBJ2-7, with 11 bases aligning to TRBD2. There are 16 residues in the CDR3. CDR1 is SNHLY, CDR2 FYNNEI, per germline. The V segment lost 4 bases and the J segment 0 bases; nucleotides outside the gene matches: 5. The CDR3 sequence: CASSGPTSGTSYEQYF. CDR3 DNA: TGTGCCAGCAGTGGACCGACTAGCGGGACCTCCTACGAGCAGTACTTC.

The V and J genes are TRBV5-4 and TRBJ2-7; 9 positions agree with TRBD2. The V gene's germline CDR1 is SGHNT and CDR2 YYREEE (reference sequence). The V gene end was trimmed by 1 base and the J gene end by 7 bases; junction bases not matched to a gene: 12. This CDR3 region has 16 residues. The DNA of the CDR3 is TGTGCCAGCAGCTTGAAGCTGGCTAGCGGGACGGGTGAGCAGTACTTC. Translation gives CASSLKLASGTGEQYF. Full variable domain (outside the CDR3, taken from reference TRBV5-4 and TRBJ2-7): ETGVTQSPTHLIKTRGQQVTLRCSSQSGHNTVSWYQQALGQGPQFIFQYYREEENGRGNFPPRFSGLQFPNYSSELNVNALELDDSALYLCASSLKLASGTGEQYFGPGTRLTVT.

V gene TRBV7-6 combines with J gene TRBJ2-7; 10 positions agree with TRBD1. With 0 bases clipped from V and 6 bases from J, the junction kept 11 bases outside the gene matches. The CDR3 length is 17 residues. Germline V gene lookup returns CDR1 SGHVS and CDR2 FNYEAQ. CDR3 bases: TGTGCCAGCAGCTTAGCGCAGGGGGGACAGGGGATCGGCGAGCAGTACTTC. Its translation: CASSLAQGGQGIGEQYF.

V usage is TRBV28 and J usage is TRBJ1-6; 10 nucleotides agree with TRBD1. This CDR3 spans 16 amino acids. Losses at the gene ends were 6 bases for V and 2 bases for J; bases not matched to a gene: 4. Germline V gene lookup returns CDR1 MDHEN and CDR2 SYDVKM. CDR3 in amino acids: CASSPTGGAYNSPLHF. DNA of the CDR3: TGTGCCAGCAGCCCGACAGGGGGCGCCTATAATTCACCCCTCCACTTT.

V usage is TRBV4-3 and J usage is TRBJ2-1; TRBD2 matches at 10 bases. After removal of 3 bases from V and 9 bases from J, the junction contained 5 bases not matched to a gene. There are 14 residues in the CDR3. Germline CDR1 LGHNA, CDR2 YSLEER. The CDR3 region has the DNA TGCGCCAGCAGCCACGGAGCGGGAGGGGGTGAGCAGTTCTTC. Residues: CASSHGAGGGEQFF.

This clone was seen more than once but under ten times. This chain uses TRBV7-9 with TRBJ1-6, with TRBD1 identical over 7 bases. CDR1 SEHNR and CDR2 FQNEAQ come from the germline V gene (reference sequence). The CDR3 has 12 residues. V shed 4 bases, J shed 9 bases, and the junction held 0 bases outside the gene matches. Written as DNA, the CDR3 is TGTGCCAGCAGCTACAGGGGTTCACCCCTCCACTTT. This translates into CASSYRGSPLHF. Drawing the rest from reference TRBV7-9 and TRBJ1-6, the complete variable domain is DTGVSQNPRHKITKRGQNVTFRCDPISEHNRLYWYRQTLGQGPEFLTYFQNEAQLEKSRLLSDRFSAERPKGSFSTLEIQRTEQGDSAMYLCASSYRGSPLHFGNGTRLTVT.

The V and J genes are TRBV27 and TRBJ2-7; D perhaps matches TRBD2 (6 bases). The V and J ends lost 5 bases and 6 bases respectively, with 17 bases between them. The germline V gene encodes CDR1 MNHEY and CDR2 SMNVEV (reference sequence). CDR3 length: 14 residues. For the CDR3, the DNA is TGTGCCAGCAGTCAACGGCATGCGGGGCGCGAGCAGTACTTC. It specifies CASSQRHAGREQYF.

This clone was counted only a few times. The rearrangement links TRBV10-3 to TRBJ1-2; D gene uncertain. The CDR3 covers 15 residues. CDR1 is ENHRY and CDR2 is SYGVKD in the germline V gene. With 4 bases removed from V and 11 bases from J, the gap between germline ends came to 23 bases. As DNA, the CDR3 is TGTGCCATCAGTGGGAGCGGCAGGATTTGGAGAGAATACACCTTC. Its translation: CAISGSGRIWREYTF.

V is TRBV18 and J is TRBJ2-7, with D possibly being TRBD1 (6 bases). With 2 bases removed from V and 6 bases from J, the gap between germline ends came to 14 bases. Germline loops: CDR1 KGHSH, CDR2 LQKENI. The length of the CDR3 is 14 residues. CDR3 in DNA: TGTGCCAGCTCACCAGGGGGCCGATCGGTCGAGCAGTACTTC. Translating it yields CASSPGGRSVEQYF.

The J gene is TRBJ1-4, the V gene TRBV11-2, with 9 bases aligning to TRBD1. Germline V CDR1 and CDR2: SGHAT, FQNNGV. V lost 5 bases to trimming and J lost 8 bases; unmatched junction nucleotides: 12. The CDR3 spans 16 residues. This CDR3 is CASSLNGQGLREKLFF. CDR3 sequence (DNA): TGTGCCAGCAGCCTCAACGGACAGGGGCTGAGGGAAAAACTGTTTTTT. The whole variable domain, filled in from reference TRBV11-2 and TRBJ1-4, reads EAGVAQSPRYKIIEKRQSVAFWCNPISGHATLYWYQQILGQGPKLLIQFQNNGVVDDSQLPKDRFSAERLKGVDSTLKIQPAKLEDSAVYLCASSLNGQGLREKLFFGSGTQLSVL.

The J gene is TRBJ2-1, the V gene TRBV9; D is possibly TRBD2 (5 bases). The V and J ends lost 0 bases and 0 bases respectively, with 10 bases between them. The V gene's germline CDR1 is SGDLS and CDR2 YYNGEE. This CDR3 is 16 amino acids long. For the CDR3, the DNA is TGTGCCAGCAGCGTAGTTGAGCGGAGCTCCTACAATGAGCAGTTCTTC. It yields the protein CASSVVERSSYNEQFF. Full variable domain (rest looked up from reference TRBV9 and TRBJ2-1): DSGVTQTPKHLITATGQRVTLRCSPRSGDLSVYWYQQSLDQGLQFLIQYYNGEERAKGNILERFSAQQFPDLHSELNLSSLELGDSALYFCASSVVERSSYNEQFFGPGTRLTVL.

V gene TRBV9 combines with J gene TRBJ2-7; 9 nucleotides line up with TRBD1. Per germline, CDR1 SGDLS and CDR2 YYNGEE. The CDR3 is made up of 15 amino acids. The V gene end was trimmed by 1 base and the J gene end by 2 bases; junction bases not matched to a gene: 4. The CDR3 loop is CASSVSNRGPYEQYF. CDR3 coding DNA: TGTGCCAGCAGCGTATCGAACAGGGGGCCCTACGAGCAGTACTTC. Supplemented by reference TRBV9 and TRBJ2-7, the full variable domain reads DSGVTQTPKHLITATGQRVTLRCSPRSGDLSVYWYQQSLDQGLQFLIQYYNGEERAKGNILERFSAQQFPDLHSELNLSSLELGDSALYFCASSVSNRGPYEQYFGPGTRLTVT.

The chain recombines TRBV5-1 with TRBJ2-3; 13 bases line up with TRBD2. Germline V gene data show CDR1 as SGHRS and CDR2 as YFSETQ. The length of the CDR3 is 16 residues. Germline trimming cut 4 bases from V and 4 bases from J; bases unmatched to any gene: 6. CDR3 residues: CASSPPGLAGSDTQYF. DNA of the CDR3: TGCGCCAGCAGCCCCCCGGGACTAGCGGGATCAGATACGCAGTATTTT.

The chain uses TRBV10-3 and TRBJ2-7; TRBD1 matches 11 bases. Trimming cost V 7 bases and J 7 bases; bases outside gene matches: 9. Germline-derived CDR1 and CDR2 are ENHRY and SYGVKD. CDR3 length: 14 amino acids. CDR3 loop: CAINPGTGGEEQYF. The CDR3 bases are TGTGCCATCAACCCCGGGACAGGGGGAGAGGAGCAGTACTTC.